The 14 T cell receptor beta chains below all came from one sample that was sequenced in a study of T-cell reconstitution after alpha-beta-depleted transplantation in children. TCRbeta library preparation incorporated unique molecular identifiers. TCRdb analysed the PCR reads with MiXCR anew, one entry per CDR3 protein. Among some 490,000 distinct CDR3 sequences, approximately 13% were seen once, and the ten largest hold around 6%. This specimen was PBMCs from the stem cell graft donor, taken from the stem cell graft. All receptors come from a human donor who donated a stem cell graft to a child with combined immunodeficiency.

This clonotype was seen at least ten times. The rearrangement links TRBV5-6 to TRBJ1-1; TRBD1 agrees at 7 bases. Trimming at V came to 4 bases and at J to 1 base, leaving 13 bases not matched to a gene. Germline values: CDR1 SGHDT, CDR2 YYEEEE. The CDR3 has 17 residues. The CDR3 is CASSRTGSRVANTEAFF. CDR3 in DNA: TGTGCCAGCAGCCGGACAGGTTCTCGGGTCGCGAACACTGAAGCTTTCTTT.

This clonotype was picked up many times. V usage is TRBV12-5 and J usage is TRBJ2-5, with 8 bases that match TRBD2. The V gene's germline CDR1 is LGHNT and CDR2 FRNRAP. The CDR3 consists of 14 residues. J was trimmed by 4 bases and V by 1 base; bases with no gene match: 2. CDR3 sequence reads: CASGLGTSRETQYF. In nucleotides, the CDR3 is TGTGCTAGTGGTTTGGGGACTAGCCGAGAGACCCAGTACTTC.

CDR3 amino acids: CASSLGDRAYEQYF. DNA of the CDR3: TGCGCCAGCAGCTTGGGGGACAGGGCCTACGAGCAGTACTTC. The V gene is TRBV5-1, the J gene TRBJ2-7; 9 nucleotides agree with TRBD1. The germline V gene encodes CDR1 SGHRS and CDR2 YFSETQ. After removal of 0 bases from V and 2 bases from J, the junction contained 0 bases not matched to a gene. The CDR3 has 14 residues.

The CDR3 DNA reads TGTGCCAGCAGTTGGGACCCAGAGGCGACCCAGTACTTC. This gives the protein CASSWDPEATQYF. J is TRBJ2-5 and V is TRBV27, with D tentatively TRBD1 or TRBD2 (5 bases each). The V end was cut by 4 bases, the J end by 7 bases, with 13 bases between. There are 13 residues in the CDR3. CDR1 is MNHEY, CDR2 SMNVEV, per germline (reference sequence).

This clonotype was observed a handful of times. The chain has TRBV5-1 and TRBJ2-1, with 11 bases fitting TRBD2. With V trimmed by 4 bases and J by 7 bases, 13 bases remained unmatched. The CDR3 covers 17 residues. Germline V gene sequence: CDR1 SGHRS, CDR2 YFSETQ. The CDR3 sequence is CASSLRPPGTSGNEQFF. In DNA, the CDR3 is TGCGCCAGCAGCCTACGCCCACCCGGGACTAGCGGTAATGAGCAGTTCTTC.

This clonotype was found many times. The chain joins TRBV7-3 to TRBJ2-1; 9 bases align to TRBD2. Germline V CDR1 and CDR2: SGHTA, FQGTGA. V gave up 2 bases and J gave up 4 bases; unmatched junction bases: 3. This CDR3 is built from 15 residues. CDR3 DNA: TGTGCCAGCAGCTTAGTAGCGGGAGATTACAATGAGCAGTTCTTC. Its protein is CASSLVAGDYNEQFF.

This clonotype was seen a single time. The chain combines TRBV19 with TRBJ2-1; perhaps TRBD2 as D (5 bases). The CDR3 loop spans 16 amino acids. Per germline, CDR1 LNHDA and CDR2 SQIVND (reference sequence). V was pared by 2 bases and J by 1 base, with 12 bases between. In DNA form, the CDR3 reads TGTGCCAGTAGTATATCAGCCGGGGAGTCCTACAATGAGCAGTTCTTC. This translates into CASSISAGESYNEQFF.

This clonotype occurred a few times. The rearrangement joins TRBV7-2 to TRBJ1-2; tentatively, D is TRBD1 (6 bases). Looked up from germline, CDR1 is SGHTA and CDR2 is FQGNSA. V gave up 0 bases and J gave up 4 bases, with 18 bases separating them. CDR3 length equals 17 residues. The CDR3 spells CASSLAFNRQASYGYTF. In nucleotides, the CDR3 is TGTGCCAGCAGCTTAGCTTTCAACCGACAGGCTAGCTATGGCTACACCTTC.

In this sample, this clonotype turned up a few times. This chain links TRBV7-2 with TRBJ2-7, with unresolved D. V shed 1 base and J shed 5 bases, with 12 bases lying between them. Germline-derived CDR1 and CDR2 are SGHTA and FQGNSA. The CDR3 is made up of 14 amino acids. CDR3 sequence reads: CASSLELIQDEQYF. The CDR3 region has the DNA TGTGCCAGCAGCTTAGAACTAATCCAAGACGAGCAGTACTTC.

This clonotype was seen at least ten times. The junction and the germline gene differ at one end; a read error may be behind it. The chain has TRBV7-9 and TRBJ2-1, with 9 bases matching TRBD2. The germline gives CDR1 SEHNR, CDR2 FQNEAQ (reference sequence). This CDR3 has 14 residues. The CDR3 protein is CASRLAGDYNEQFF. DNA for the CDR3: TGTGCCAGCAGGTTAGCGGGGGACTACAATGAGCAGTTCTTC.

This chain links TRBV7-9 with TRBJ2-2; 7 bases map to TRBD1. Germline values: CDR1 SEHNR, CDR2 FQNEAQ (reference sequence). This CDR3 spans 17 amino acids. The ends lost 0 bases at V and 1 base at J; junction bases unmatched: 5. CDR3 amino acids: CASSLATGLLNTGELFF. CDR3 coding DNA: TGTGCCAGCAGCTTAGCGACAGGGTTATTGAACACCGGGGAGCTGTTTTTT.

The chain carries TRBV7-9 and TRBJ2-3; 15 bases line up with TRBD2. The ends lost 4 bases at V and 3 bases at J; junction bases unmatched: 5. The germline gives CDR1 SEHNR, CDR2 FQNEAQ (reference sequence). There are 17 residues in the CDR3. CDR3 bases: TGTGCCAGCAGCTCCGTCGGGACTAGCGGGGGGACAGATACGCAGTATTTT. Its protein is CASSSVGTSGGTDTQYF.

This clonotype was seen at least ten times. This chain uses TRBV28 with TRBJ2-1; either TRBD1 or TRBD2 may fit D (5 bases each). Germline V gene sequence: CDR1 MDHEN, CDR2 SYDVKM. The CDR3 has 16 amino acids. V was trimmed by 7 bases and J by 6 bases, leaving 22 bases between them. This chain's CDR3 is CASIKVRAGSRNEQFF. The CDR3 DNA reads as TGTGCCAGCATAAAAGTAAGGGCAGGGAGTCGCAATGAGCAGTTCTTC.

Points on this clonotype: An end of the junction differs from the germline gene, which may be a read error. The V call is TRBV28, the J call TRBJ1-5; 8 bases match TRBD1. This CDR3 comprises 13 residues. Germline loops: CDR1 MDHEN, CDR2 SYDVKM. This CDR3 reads CTTGGDSNQPQHF. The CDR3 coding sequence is TGCACAACAGGGGGAGATAGCAATCAGCCCCAGCATTTT.